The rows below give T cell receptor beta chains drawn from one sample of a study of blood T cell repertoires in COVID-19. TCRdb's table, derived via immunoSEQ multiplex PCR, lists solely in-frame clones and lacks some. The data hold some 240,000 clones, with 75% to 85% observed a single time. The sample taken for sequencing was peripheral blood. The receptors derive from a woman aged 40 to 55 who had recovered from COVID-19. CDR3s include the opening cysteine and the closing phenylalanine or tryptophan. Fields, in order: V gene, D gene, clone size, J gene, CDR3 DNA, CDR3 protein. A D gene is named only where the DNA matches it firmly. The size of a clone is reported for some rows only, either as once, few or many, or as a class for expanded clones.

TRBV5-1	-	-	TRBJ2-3	TGCGCCAGCAGCCAGCCGAGCTCGGGTGGAGCCCATGAACAGTATTTT	CASSQPSSGGAHEQYF
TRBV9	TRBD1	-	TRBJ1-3	TGTGCCAGCAGCGTAGAGGGGGCCGGAAACACCATATATTTT	CASSVEGAGNTIYF
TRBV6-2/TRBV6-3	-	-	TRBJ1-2	TGTGCCAGCAGTTACGCAGGGGCGATCGGCTATGGCTACACCTTC	CASSYAGAIGYGYTF
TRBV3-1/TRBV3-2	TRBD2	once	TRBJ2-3	TGTGCCAGCAGCCAAGCGGCGGGGGGCCTCACAGATACGCAGTATTTT	CASSQAAGGLTDTQYF
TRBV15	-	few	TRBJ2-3	TGTGCCACCAGCAGAGGGGGAGCGGGTAGTACAGATACGCAGTATTTT	CATSRGGAGSTDTQYF
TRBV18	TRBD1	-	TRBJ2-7	TGTGCCAGCTCACCACTTAGGGGGCCCTTGAGCTCCTACGAGCAGTACTTC	CASSPLRGPLSSYEQYF
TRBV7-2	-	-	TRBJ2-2	TGTGCCAGCAGAAGACAGGCGACAACCGGGGAGCTGTTTTTT	CASRRQATTGELFF
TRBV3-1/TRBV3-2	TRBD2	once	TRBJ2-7	TGTGCCAGCAGCCGGACTAGGGGTTCCTACGAGCAGTACTTC	CASSRTRGSYEQYF
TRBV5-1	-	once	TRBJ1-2	TGCGCCAGCAGCTTGGGGGGCGAGACAGCTAACTATGGCTACACCTTC	CASSLGGETANYGYTF
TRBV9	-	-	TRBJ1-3	TGTGCCAGCAGTGCGCAGACTAGCTCTGGAAACACCATATATTTT	CASSAQTSSGNTIYF
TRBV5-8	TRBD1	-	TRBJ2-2	TGTGCCAGCAGCTCCGCTTATCTACCTCGGGACAGACACACCGGGGAGCTGTTTTTT	CASSSAYLPRDRHTGELFF
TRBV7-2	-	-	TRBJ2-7	TGTGCCAGCAGCTTATTAAACTTTGAGTACGAGCAGTACTTC	CASSLLNFEYEQYF
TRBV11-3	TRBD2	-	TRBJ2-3	TGTGCCAGCAGCTTAGAAGGGACTAGCGGAGACACAGATACGCAGTATTTT	CASSLEGTSGDTDTQYF
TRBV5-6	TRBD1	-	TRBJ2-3	TGTGCCAGCAGCTATACGGGACAGACAGCGGATACGCAGTATTTT	CASSYTGQTADTQYF
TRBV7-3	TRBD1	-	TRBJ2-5	TGTGCCAGCAGTCACCGGGCCGGGACAGGGATGCTACAAGAGACCCAGTACTTC	CASSHRAGTGMLQETQYF